These 21 T cell receptor beta chains share one sample of origin, sequenced in a study of blood T cell repertoires in COVID-19. Sequenced by immunoSEQ multiplex PCR; TCRdb stores in-frame clones only, minus some. The sample holds roughly 440,000 clones, about 91% seen once. The specimen was peripheral blood. These TCRs come from a woman aged 45 to 65 with COVID-19, enrolled during active disease.

V gene TRBV30 combines with J gene TRBJ1-4, with D maybe TRBD1 (5 bases). The V gene's germline CDR1 is GTSNPN and CDR2 SVGIG (reference sequence). The CDR3 contains 13 residues. V shed 5 bases and J shed 0 bases, with 7 bases lying between them. Written as DNA, the CDR3 is TGTGCCTGGCAGGGTACAACTAATGAAAAACTGTTTTTT. This translates into CAWQGTTNEKLFF.

On this clone itself: Other DNA sequences in the sample encode the same CDR3. The chain links TRBV25-1 to TRBJ1-2; D call uncertain. CDR3 size: 12 residues. V was trimmed by 2 bases and J by 8 bases, leaving 9 bases between them. Germline V CDR1 and CDR2: MGHDK, SYGVNS. The CDR3 spells CASSEGRGGYTF. In nucleotides, the CDR3 is TGTGCCAGCAGTGAAGGCCGGGGAGGCTACACCTTC.

Details on this clone: In the same sample, other DNA sequences code for this CDR3. The rearrangement joins TRBV28 to TRBJ1-2; tentative D call: TRBD1 (5 bases). Germline CDR1 is MDHEN and CDR2 is SYDVKM. The CDR3 runs 12 residues. Trimming took off 1 base at V and 5 bases at J, with 5 bases between the two ends. CDR3 DNA sequence: TGTGCCAGCAGTTTATCAGGGTATGGCTACACCTTC. Its protein product is CASSLSGYGYTF.

This clone showed up just once. This rearrangement joins TRBV5-1 to TRBJ1-6, with D perhaps matching TRBD1 (6 bases). This CDR3 spans 16 amino acids. CDR1 is SGHRS and CDR2 is YFSETQ in the germline V gene. Trimming shortened V by 0 bases and J by 9 bases, and 16 bases separated the two germline ends. The CDR3 DNA reads as TGCGCCAGCAGCTTGGAGGGGGTGGGCGGGCCTTCACCCCTCCACTTT. This translates into CASSLEGVGGPSPLHF.

This chain joins TRBV30 and TRBJ2-1, with 10 bases matching TRBD2. This CDR3 is 16 amino acids long. The ends lost 4 bases at V and 8 bases at J; junction bases unmatched: 14. Germline CDR1 and CDR2: GTSNPN and SVGIG (reference sequence). The CDR3 here is CAWNSLSGGALDEQFF. In nucleotides, the CDR3 is TGTGCCTGGAACTCCTTGAGCGGGGGGGCTTTAGATGAGCAGTTCTTC. The whole variable domain, remainder taken from reference TRBV30 and TRBJ2-1, is SQTIHQWPATLVQPVGSPLSLECTVEGTSNPNLYWYRQAAGRGLQLLFYSVGIGQISSEVPQNLSASRPQDRQFILSSKKLLLSDSGFYLCAWNSLSGGALDEQFFGPGTRLTVL.

This clone was detected once. Distinct nucleotide sequences in the sample also encode this CDR3. The CDR3 DNA reads as TGCAGCGTTGTTAGCTCTGGGGCCAACGTCCTGACTTTC. Its protein is CSVVSSGANVLTF. The chain employs TRBV29-1 and TRBJ2-6, with D hard to call. Trimming stripped 4 bases from V and 0 bases from J, with 4 bases between. The CDR3 totals 13 residues. The germline V gene encodes CDR1 SQVTM and CDR2 ANQGSEA.

The genes are TRBV7-9 and TRBJ2-2; possibly TRBD1 for D (5 bases). V shed 3 bases and J shed 2 bases, with 16 bases lying between them. In germline, CDR1 is SEHNR, CDR2 FQNEAQ (reference sequence). The CDR3 consists of 17 residues. CDR3 bases: TGTGCCAGCAGCTTCCCGACAGAAGGCCCCAACACCGGGGAGCTGTTTTTT. As protein: CASSFPTEGPNTGELFF.

The rearrangement joins TRBV27 to TRBJ1-1; the D gene is possibly TRBD1 (5 bases). The CDR3 is 14 amino acids. Germline V CDR1 and CDR2: MNHEY, SMNVEV (reference sequence). V dropped 6 bases and J dropped 0 bases, with 11 bases sitting between them. This CDR3 is CASRSPGMNTEAFF. The CDR3 DNA reads TGTGCCAGCAGGTCCCCAGGGATGAACACTGAAGCTTTCTTT.

This clone has a handful of counts. The chain carries TRBV5-6 and TRBJ1-2; D is unclear. This CDR3 is 16 amino acids long. V lost 4 bases to trimming and J lost 5 bases, with 21 bases between them. CDR1 and CDR2 from the germline V gene are SGHDT and YYEEEE. The CDR3 here is CASSEDTDLDIYGYTF. CDR3 nucleotides: TGTGCCAGCAGCGAAGACACCGACCTGGATATATATGGCTACACCTTC.

The genes are TRBV5-1 and TRBJ1-4, with 9 bases identical to TRBD1. Germline V CDR1 and CDR2: SGHRS, YFSETQ. Trimming at V came to 4 bases and at J to 6 bases, leaving 4 bases not matched to a gene. The CDR3 is 14 residues long. In nucleotides, the CDR3 is TGCGCCAGCAGCCCCGGGACAGGGTATGAAAAACTGTTTTTT. Translation: CASSPGTGYEKLFF.

The chain recombines TRBV12-3 or TRBV12-4 with TRBJ1-2, with TRBD1 as a possible D gene (6 bases). This CDR3 contains 13 residues. V was cut by 5 bases and J by 8 bases, with 15 bases left in between. The CDR3: CASSPRTELGYTF. The CDR3 nucleotides are TGTGCCAGCAGTCCCCGGACAGAATTGGGCTACACCTTC.

The chain employs TRBV18 and TRBJ2-5, with D perhaps TRBD1 (6 bases). CDR1 is KGHSH and CDR2 is LQKENI in the germline V gene. The length of the CDR3 is 13 residues. Trimming stripped 3 bases from V and 5 bases from J, with 10 bases between. This CDR3 is CASSPKQGETQYF. In DNA, the CDR3 is TGTGCCAGCTCACCTAAACAGGGTGAGACCCAGTACTTC.

J is TRBJ2-3 and V is TRBV5-1; TRBD1 might be the D (6 bases). Germline loops: CDR1 SGHRS, CDR2 YFSETQ. This CDR3 has 15 residues. V was trimmed by 3 bases and J by 2 bases, leaving 13 bases between them. In DNA, the CDR3 is TGCGCCAGCAGCTCGCTGACAGGATCCACAGATACGCAGTATTTT. Protein: CASSSLTGSTDTQYF. The whole variable domain, remainder taken from reference TRBV5-1 and TRBJ2-3, is KAGVTQTPRYLIKTRGQQVTLSCSPISGHRSVSWYQQTPGQGLQFLFEYFSETQRNKGNFPGRFSGRQFSNSRSEMNVSTLELGDSALYLCASSSLTGSTDTQYFGPGTRLTVL.

This chain connects TRBV10-3 to TRBJ1-2, with D perhaps TRBD1 (6 bases). The CDR3 consists of 16 residues. Trimming pared 3 bases from V and 5 bases from J, leaving 19 bases between. Germline V lookup: CDR1 ENHRY, CDR2 SYGVKD. CDR3 coding DNA: TGTGCCATCAGTGAACCCCGGGACACGCAAGGGTATGGCTACACCTTC. Its protein product is CAISEPRDTQGYGYTF.

The V gene is TRBV19, the J gene TRBJ1-4; tentative D call: TRBD1 (5 bases). The CDR3 runs 12 residues. V lost 10 bases, J lost 2 bases, and 8 bases lay in between. Looked up from germline, CDR1 is LNHDA and CDR2 is SQIVND (reference sequence). CDR3 sequence (DNA): TGTGCCACCGCAGGGACTAATGAAAAACTGTTTTTT. Residues: CATAGTNEKLFF. The full variable domain, its missing parts supplied by reference TRBV19 and TRBJ1-4, is DGGITQSPKYLFRKEGQNVTLSCEQNLNHDAMYWYRQDPGQGLRLIYYSQIVNDFQKGDIAEGYSVSREKKESFPLTVTSAQKNPTAFYLCATAGTNEKLFFGSGTQLSVL.

The chain links TRBV7-8 to TRBJ2-7; maybe TRBD2 (5 bases). V was trimmed by 0 bases and J by 3 bases, leaving 15 bases between them. The CDR3 covers 16 residues. Germline CDR1 SGHVS, CDR2 FQNEAQ. CDR3 sequence: CASSLARALGLYEQYF. The DNA of the CDR3 is TGTGCCAGCAGCTTAGCGCGGGCCCTGGGCCTCTACGAGCAGTACTTC.

V is TRBV20-1 and J is TRBJ2-7; D is undetermined. Germline CDR1 DFQATT, CDR2 SNEGSKA (reference sequence). The ends were cut back, 7 bases at V and 6 bases at J, with 13 bases in the middle. This CDR3 comprises 11 residues. This CDR3 is CSVRSSGEQYF. The CDR3 nucleotides are TGCAGTGTTCGGTCGAGTGGCGAGCAGTACTTC.

This sequence joins TRBV30 and TRBJ1-2; 8 nucleotides match TRBD1. J was trimmed by 8 bases and V by 2 bases; bases with no gene match: 7. From germline, CDR1 is GTSNPN and CDR2 SVGIG (reference sequence). The CDR3 consists of 13 residues. CDR3 residues: CAWSSGQGGGYTF. The CDR3 coding sequence is TGTGCCTGGAGTTCAGGACAGGGCGGCGGCTACACCTTC.

The V call is TRBV3-1 (or the pseudogene TRBV3-2), the J call TRBJ2-2, with 8 bases aligning to TRBD2. V was clipped by 3 bases and J by 5 bases; unmatched bases: 8. This CDR3 is built from 16 residues. Germline assignment: CDR1 LGHDT and CDR2 YNNKEL (reference sequence). The CDR3 reads CASSQSGGGRTGELFF. CDR3 coding DNA: TGTGCCAGCAGCCAGAGTGGCGGGGGGAGAACCGGGGAGCTGTTTTTT.

This chain joins TRBV3-1 (or the pseudogene TRBV3-2) and TRBJ2-3; 14 positions match TRBD2. V trimming: 3 bases; J trimming: 1 base; junction bases outside the gene matches: 6. There are 18 residues in the CDR3. Germline V gene lookup returns CDR1 LGHDT and CDR2 YNNKEL (reference sequence). The CDR3 nucleotides are TGTGCCAGCAGCCAGCGACTAGCGGGGGGGCTGGGCACAGATACGCAGTATTTT. As protein: CASSQRLAGGLGTDTQYF.

This chain links TRBV11-3 with TRBJ1-2; D remains ambiguous. Germline V gene data show CDR1 as SGHNT and CDR2 as YENEEA. This CDR3 contains 13 residues. Trimming cost V 0 bases and J 8 bases, with 10 bases left between them. CDR3 amino acids: CASSLDGGSGYTF. The CDR3 nucleotides are TGTGCCAGCAGCTTAGATGGAGGGAGCGGCTACACCTTC.